Listed below are T cell receptor beta chains from one sample, sequenced in a study of blood T cell repertoires in COVID-19. The protocol was immunoSEQ multiplex PCR, while the TCRdb copy is restricted to in-frame clones and leaves out a portion. The table has approximately 400,000 clones, more than 70% seen once. The material sequenced was peripheral blood. Receptor source: a man aged 35 to 55 with acute or convalescent COVID-19. CDR3s include the opening cysteine and the closing phenylalanine or tryptophan. The D gene is left open where the match is weak. Size is stated for part of the rows, as once, few or many counts, or as a class when the clone is expanded.

15	TRBV14	-	-	TRBJ1-2	TGTGCCAGCAGCCTCCGGGACATACCAAACTATGGCTACACCTTC	CASSLRDIPNYGYTF
17	TRBV5-4	-	once	TRBJ1-1	TGTGCCAGCAGCGCCGCCGTTAATTTTGAACAGAACACTGAAGCTTTCTTT	CASSAAVNFEQNTEAFF
14	TRBV19	TRBD1	few	TRBJ1-2	TGTGCCAGTAGTGGGACAGGGGGCGCAGATGGCTACACCTTC	CASSGTGGADGYTF
14	TRBV29-1	-	-	TRBJ1-1	TGCAGCGTGGGTAGGGAGATTGAATTCACTGAAGCTTTCTTT	CSVGREIEFTEAFF
14	TRBV4-2	-	-	TRBJ1-3	TGTGCCAGCAGCCAAGATGACGGGGGAGTCACCATATATTTT	CASSQDDGGVTIYF
15	TRBV9	-	once	TRBJ1-5	TGTGCCAGCAGCGTAGACGGTGGAGGGAATCAGCCCCAGCATTTT	CASSVDGGGNQPQHF
13	TRBV7-2	-	-	TRBJ1-1	TGTGCCAGAGGAGAGGGAATGAACACTGAAGCTTTCTTT	CARGEGMNTEAFF
15	TRBV3-1/TRBV3-2	TRBD1	-	TRBJ1-2	TGTGCCAGCAGCCAAGCCGGGACAGCTAACTATGGCTACACCTTC	CASSQAGTANYGYTF
11	TRBV19	-	-	TRBJ2-7	TGTGCCAGTAGCGTCGCGGGGGAGCAGTACTTC	CASSVAGEQYF
15	TRBV27	TRBD2	-	TRBJ2-7	TGTGCCAGCAGCCCCTCTATTTCGGGAGGGCGTGAGCAGTACTTC	CASSPSISGGREQYF
16	TRBV5-1	TRBD1	-	TRBJ1-1	TGCGCCAGCAGCGGAGGGACAGGGGGCGCTTCCACTGAAGCTTTCTTT	CASSGGTGGASTEAFF
11	TRBV9	-	-	TRBJ2-1	TGTGCCAGCAGCGTCTTCAATGAGCAGTTCTTC	CASSVFNEQFF
13	TRBV5-5	TRBD1	-	TRBJ2-1	TGTGCCAGCAGCTTAGAGGGGGCGGATGAGCAGTTCTTC	CASSLEGADEQFF
17	TRBV2	TRBD1	-	TRBJ1-3	TGTGCCAGCAGTGAGGGACAGGGGGCGTATTTTGGAAACACCATATATTTT	CASSEGQGAYFGNTIYF
13	TRBV30	TRBD1	-	TRBJ1-1	TGTGCCTGGGATAAGGACAGGGGCACTGAAGCTTTCTTT	CAWDKDRGTEAFF
15	TRBV27	-	-	TRBJ2-6	TGTGCCAGCAGTATTACAGGGATTGGGGCCAACGTCCTGACTTTC	CASSITGIGANVLTF